The rows below give T cell receptor beta chains drawn from one sample of a study of cytomegalovirus exposure and HLA in healthy donors. TCRdb keeps only in-frame clones here, not all; method: immunoSEQ multiplex PCR. The table records roughly 180,000 clones, 77% of them present only once. Sequencing was done on a sample of PBMCs. The receptors come from a woman between 55 and 75 years old in good health and CMV-seropositive. The CDR3 runs from the conserved cysteine through the conserved F or W. Fields, in order: clone size, J gene, D gene, V gene, CDR3 DNA, CDR3 protein. D genes are given only for firm matches. Clone size is stated in some rows and not others, as once, few, many or a class when expanded.

>-|TRBJ2-3|TRBD2|TRBV10-3
TGTGCCATCAGTGGACCGGGACTAGCGATCGCAGATACGCAGTATTTT
CAISGPGLAIADTQYF
>-|TRBJ2-2|-|TRBV6-5
TGTGCCAGCAGGGTTCGGGAAATCACCGGGGAGCTGTTTTTT
CASRVREITGELFF
>-|TRBJ1-2|-|TRBV30
TGTGCCACTAGTGACTATGGCTACACCTTC
CATSDYGYTF
>once|TRBJ2-1|-|TRBV30
TGTGCCTGGAAGGGAGAAGGAAAGCAGTTCTTC
CAWKGEGKQFF
>-|TRBJ2-1|TRBD1|TRBV6-6
TGTGCCAGCACCATCCGACAGGGCGAGCAGTTCTTC
CASTIRQGEQFF
>-|TRBJ2-7|TRBD2|TRBV5-1
TGCGCCAGCAGCTTGGAAGCGGGAGGCTCCTACGAGCAGTACTTC
CASSLEAGGSYEQYF
>-|TRBJ2-3|-|TRBV29-1
TGCAGCGTTGATTCAGGGCCCGGCACAGATACGCAGTATTTT
CSVDSGPGTDTQYF
>-|TRBJ2-5|-|TRBV18
TGTGCCAGCTCACCTTCGGGGGGCCAATCCCAGACCCAGTACTTC
CASSPSGGQSQTQYF
>-|TRBJ1-5|TRBD1|TRBV27
TGTGCCAGCAGTTCCCGGGACAGCCCAAGAGCCCAGCATTTT
CASSSRDSPRAQHF
>few|TRBJ1-1|-|TRBV19
TGTGCCAGTAGTCCGCCCGGGTCGGGGACTGAAGCTTTCTTT
CASSPPGSGTEAFF
>-|TRBJ2-6|TRBD1|TRBV5-5
TGTGCCAGCAGCTCCAGGGGGCCCTCTGGGGCCAACGGCCTGACTTTC
CASSSRGPSGANGLTF
>-|TRBJ1-1|-|TRBV28
TGTGCCACCACAGGCGGGGAGAACACTGAAGCTTTCTTT
CATTGGENTEAFF
>-|TRBJ2-7|-|TRBV7-2
TGTGCCAGCAGCCAATCCCCATACGAGCAGTACTTC
CASSQSPYEQYF
>-|TRBJ2-1|TRBD2|TRBV4-1
TGCGCCAGCAGGCCCGGGACTAGCAATGAGCAGTTCTTC
CASRPGTSNEQFF
>once|TRBJ2-3|TRBD2|TRBV5-1
TGCGCCAGCAGCTTGCGTTCGGTAGCGACCGGGGGGTGGCGCACAGATACGCAGTATTTT
CASSLRSVATGGWRTDTQYF
>-|TRBJ2-5|-|TRBV9
TGTGCCAGCAGCGGCGGCCGACCTCAAGAGACCCAGTACTTC
CASSGGRPQETQYF
>few|TRBJ2-7|TRBD2|TRBV6-5
TGTGCCAGCAGTGCTAGCGGGGGCCTTACCTACGAGCAGTACTTC
CASSASGGLTYEQYF
>-|TRBJ2-3|TRBD2|TRBV6-1
TGTGCCAGCAGTTTGACTAGCGGGAGCACAGATACGCAGTATTTT
CASSLTSGSTDTQYF
>-|TRBJ1-4|-|TRBV28
TGTGCCAGCAGTTTAGCCACCGACAGAACTCCGGCAACTAATGAAAAACTGTTTTTT
CASSLATDRTPATNEKLFF
>-|TRBJ2-7|-|TRBV11-3
TGTGCCAGCAGCTTAGGACAGGCGGACGAGCAGTACTTC
CASSLGQADEQYF
>once|TRBJ2-7|-|TRBV7-2
TGTGCCAGCAGCGGACGGGACAATCCCTACGAGCAGTACTTC
CASSGRDNPYEQYF
>once|TRBJ1-2|-|TRBV7-8
TGTGCCAGCAGCCCAGATCGGGGATATGGCTACACCTTC
CASSPDRGYGYTF
>-|TRBJ2-5|TRBD1|TRBV9
TGTGCCAGCACCCCCGCCGGGACAGGGGCCGAGACCCAGTACTTC
CASTPAGTGAETQYF
>-|TRBJ2-7|-|TRBV5-6
TGTGCCAGCAGCTTGTATCAGGGCTCCTACGAGCAGTACTTC
CASSLYQGSYEQYF
>-|TRBJ2-7|TRBD1|TRBV14
TGTGCCAGCAGCCCCGTCGGACAGGGAATTATCTACGAGCAGTACTTC
CASSPVGQGIIYEQYF